A single sample gave rise to the 5 T cell receptor beta chains below, sequenced in a study of T-cell memory formation after mild COVID-19. Via MiXCR, TCRdb re-called the 5' RACE reads, giving one row per CDR3 protein. The sample lists about 320,000 distinct CDR3 sequences, around 15% seen once, with roughly a fifth in the top ten. The sample comprised PBMCs or a T cell subset sorted from them (not recorded which). These receptors were taken from a man younger than 30 who had mild COVID-19 (a few samples of this study predate the infection). Cell type and time point are not known.

This clonotype has more than one count but fewer than ten. This chain links TRBV12-3 or TRBV12-4 with TRBJ1-3; the D gene is possibly TRBD1 (5 bases). Between the trimmed V and J ends, which lost 5 bases and 0 bases, there was a span of 11 bases. The length of the CDR3 is 15 residues. The CDR3 sequence is CASSRAGTSGNTIYF. The CDR3 coding sequence is TGTGCCAGCAGTCGGGCAGGGACCTCTGGAAACACCATATATTTT.

A few counts support this clonotype. This rearrangement joins TRBV29-1 to TRBJ1-1; D gene ambiguous. Germline CDR1 SQVTM, CDR2 ANQGSEA. V gave up 0 bases and J gave up 4 bases, with 12 bases separating them. This CDR3 contains 14 residues. CDR3 residues: CSVEDPLATTEAFF. As DNA, the CDR3 is TGCAGCGTTGAAGACCCACTGGCTACCACTGAAGCTTTCTTT.

The J gene is TRBJ1-6, the V gene TRBV6-5; unclear D gene. The CDR3 covers 13 residues. V was cut by 2 bases and J by 7 bases, with 6 bases left in between. The germline V gene has CDR1 MNHEY and CDR2 SVGAGI. DNA for the CDR3: TGTGCCAGCAGTTACGGAACAAATTCACCCCTCCACTTT. Its protein product is CASSYGTNSPLHF.

There are many counts of this clonotype. V usage is TRBV7-2 and J usage is TRBJ2-5; perhaps D is TRBD1 or TRBD2 (5 bases each). The CDR3 spans 13 residues. The V and J ends lost 4 bases and 5 bases respectively, with 11 bases between them. The germline CDR1 and CDR2 sequences are SGHTA and FQGNSA. CDR3 nucleotides: TGTGCCAGCAGCTCACGGGGCTTGGAGACCCAGTACTTC. It encodes CASSSRGLETQYF. Complete variable domain (other parts from reference TRBV7-2 and TRBJ2-5): GAGVSQSPSNKVTEKGKDVELRCDPISGHTALYWYRQSLGQGLEFLIYFQGNSAPDKSGLPSDRFSAERTGGSVSTLTIQRTQQEDSAVYLCASSSRGLETQYFGPGTRLLVL.

This chain joins TRBV3-1 and TRBJ1-2, with D possibly matching TRBD1 (5 bases). This CDR3 region has 15 residues. V lost 3 bases and J lost 1, with 12 bases in between. The germline CDR1 and CDR2 sequences are LGHDT and YNNKEL (reference sequence). The CDR3 coding sequence is TGTGCCAGCAGCCATAGACGGGGGGATAACTATGGCTACACCTTC. Translation gives CASSHRRGDNYGYTF.